The next 10 T cell receptor beta chains were all read from a single sample in a study of blood T cell repertoires in COVID-19 (dated by TCRdb to the early 2020s). The library relied on the immunoSEQ multiplex PCR assay. TCRdb took this table from immuneACCESS and kept in-frame rearrangements with V and J called. Such tables lack part of the clones; where checked against another copy, unresolved V genes explain under half of the gap, and the rest is unexplained. In this sample the table shows about 140,000 clones, approximately 86% of which occur a single time. Roughly 1.4% of the sample goes to the ten largest clones. The sequenced sample consisted of peripheral blood. These receptor sequences come from a woman aged 55-75 years with acute or convalescent COVID-19.

This chain uses TRBV19 with TRBJ1-1, with 11 bases aligning to TRBD1. There are 16 residues in the CDR3. Losses at the gene ends were 8 bases for V and 0 bases for J; bases not matched to a gene: 8. The germline gives CDR1 LNHDA, CDR2 SQIVND (reference sequence). CDR3: CASQPGQGVMNTEAFF. The CDR3 bases are TGTGCCAGTCAGCCGGGACAGGGGGTTATGAACACTGAAGCTTTCTTT.

This clone occurred once. This sequence joins TRBV4-2 and TRBJ2-1; 14 bases line up with TRBD2. V lost 4 bases, J lost 0 bases, and 17 bases stayed unmatched. The CDR3 runs to 22 residues. Germline CDR1 is LGHNA and CDR2 is YNFKEQ. In DNA, the CDR3 is TGTGCCAGCAGCCGAGCGGGGACTAGCGGGGGAGCCGGAGAGAGCTCCTACAATGAGCAGTTCTTC. The encoded protein is CASSRAGTSGGAGESSYNEQFF.

In its sample, this clone was seen a few times. This chain connects TRBV5-1 to TRBJ2-1; 7 nucleotides align to TRBD1. The CDR3 spans 16 residues. CDR1 is SGHRS and CDR2 is YFSETQ in the germline V gene. The J segment lost 5 bases and the V segment lost 3 bases, leaving 11 bases of the junction unmatched. CDR3: CASSYNRDRLDNEQFF. The CDR3, as DNA: TGCGCCAGCAGCTACAACCGGGACAGATTAGACAATGAGCAGTTCTTC.

The gene calls are TRBV7-9 and TRBJ1-2, with D possibly being TRBD1 (5 bases). Trimming cost V 5 bases and J 3 bases, with 16 bases left between them. Germline CDR1 and CDR2: SEHNR and FQNEAQ (reference sequence). CDR3 length equals 15 residues. The CDR3 loop reads CASSPAGAGYYGYTF. In nucleotides, the CDR3 is TGTGCCAGCAGCCCGGCTGGGGCAGGGTACTATGGCTACACCTTC.

The gene calls are TRBV29-1 and TRBJ1-2; D gene unclear. Germline V gives CDR1 SQVTM, CDR2 ANQGSEA. V was clipped by 2 bases and J by 8 bases, with 12 bases between them. There are 12 residues in the CDR3. CDR3 amino acids: CSVERGSYGYTF. In DNA form, the CDR3 reads TGCAGCGTTGAACGGGGTTCGTACGGCTACACCTTC.

This sequence joins TRBV5-4 and TRBJ1-2, with D perhaps TRBD1 (6 bases). Germline V gene sequence: CDR1 SGHNT, CDR2 YYREEE (reference sequence). Trimming left V 3 bases short and J 7 bases short, with 19 bases between. The CDR3 loop spans 15 amino acids. CDR3 in DNA: TGTGCCAGCAGCTGGGGCCGGGGGGCTTATGGTGGCTACACCTTC. Its protein is CASSWGRGAYGGYTF.

The rearrangement uses TRBV6-4 and TRBJ2-2, with 12 bases fitting TRBD2. Trimming cost V 5 bases and J 2 bases; bases outside gene matches: 3. The CDR3 loop spans 16 amino acids. Germline V lookup: CDR1 MRHNA, CDR2 SNTAGT. CDR3 in DNA: TGTGCCAGCAGTCCACTAGCGGGGGGCAACACCGGGGAGCTGTTTTTT. Translating it yields CASSPLAGGNTGELFF.

The gene calls are TRBV6-4 and TRBJ2-3, with TRBD2 matching over 10 bases. The CDR3 totals 15 residues. From germline, CDR1 is MRHNA and CDR2 SNTAGT. The J segment lost 2 bases and the V segment lost 6 bases, leaving 5 bases of the junction unmatched. The CDR3 region has the DNA TGTGCCAGCAGGAGCGGGGGGGTCCCCACAGATACGCAGTATTTT. This codes for CASRSGGVPTDTQYF.

V gene TRBV5-1 combines with J gene TRBJ1-2; the match to TRBD1 covers 8 bases. Germline V gene lookup returns CDR1 SGHRS and CDR2 YFSETQ. This CDR3 is 15 amino acids long. After removal of 4 bases from V and 1 base from J, the junction contained 6 bases not matched to a gene. CDR3 sequence reads: CASSPETGVNYGYTF. The CDR3 bases are TGCGCCAGCAGCCCAGAGACAGGGGTTAACTATGGCTACACCTTC.

This clone was picked up one time. The gene calls are TRBV13 and TRBJ1-4; D is ambiguous. Trimming stripped 2 bases from V and 10 bases from J, with 8 bases between. The germline CDR1 and CDR2 sequences are PRHDT and FYEKMQ (reference sequence). This CDR3 has 12 residues. CDR3 loop: CASSLTEGKLFF. CDR3 coding DNA: TGTGCCAGCAGCTTAACAGAGGGAAAACTGTTTTTT.